This T cell receptor (beta chain) was identified in a study of beta chain features in type 1 diabetes. General observations from the study: PCR might show a preference for shorter templates, equally across patients and controls. No resolution was reached here on whether HLA type influences TCRB rearrangement.

What was sequenced were expressed TCRB transcripts, since all of the isolated RNA had been reverse transcribed. An average of approximately 4 million reads was obtained for naive, central memory and regulatory T cell samples. Produced via immunoSEQ multiplex PCR; TCRdb's table is partial and in-frame only. The sample shows roughly 250,000 clones, roughly 9.6% of them seen only once. V shed 5 bases and J 7 bases; nucleotides not matched to a gene: 11. The CDR3 runs 16 residues. Germline CDR1 SGHTA, CDR2 FQGTGA. The table lists this clone with a few counts. Its antigen is not known. This TCR was sampled from a woman between 18 and 29 years old in good health. The material sequenced was naive CD4+ T cells from blood. V gene TRBV7-3 combines with J gene TRBJ1-3; 10 bases align to TRBD1. DNA for the CDR3: TGTGCCAGCAGCCTTAGAGCCGGGACAGGGGTCAACACCATATATTTT. Protein product: CASSLRAGTGVNTIYF.